This TCR beta chain originates from a study of cytomegalovirus exposure and HLA in healthy donors. Study-wide background: Earlier, 100 million to 130 million unique TCR beta sequences were recovered from approximately 180 million T cells by an analysis.

Between the trimmed V and J ends, which lost 0 bases and 0 bases, there was a span of 8 bases. This CDR3 contains 15 residues. Per germline, CDR1 SGHNT and CDR2 YYREEE (reference sequence). Primers: 60 Vbeta forward and 13 Jbeta reverse. This table comes from immunoSEQ multiplex PCR, and its TCRdb copy is limited to in-frame clones, with some not included. The sample comprises about 120,000 clones, 50% to 80% of which are singletons, and about 8.3% rests with the top ten. The chain is built from TRBV5-4 and TRBJ2-3, with D possibly TRBD2 on 5 matching bases. The sequence came from a middle-aged woman in good health and CMV-seropositive. The sequenced material came from PBMCs. CDR3 in DNA: TGTGCCAGCAGCTTGGACGGGATTAGCACAGATACGCAGTATTTT. Translated: CASSLDGISTDTQYF.